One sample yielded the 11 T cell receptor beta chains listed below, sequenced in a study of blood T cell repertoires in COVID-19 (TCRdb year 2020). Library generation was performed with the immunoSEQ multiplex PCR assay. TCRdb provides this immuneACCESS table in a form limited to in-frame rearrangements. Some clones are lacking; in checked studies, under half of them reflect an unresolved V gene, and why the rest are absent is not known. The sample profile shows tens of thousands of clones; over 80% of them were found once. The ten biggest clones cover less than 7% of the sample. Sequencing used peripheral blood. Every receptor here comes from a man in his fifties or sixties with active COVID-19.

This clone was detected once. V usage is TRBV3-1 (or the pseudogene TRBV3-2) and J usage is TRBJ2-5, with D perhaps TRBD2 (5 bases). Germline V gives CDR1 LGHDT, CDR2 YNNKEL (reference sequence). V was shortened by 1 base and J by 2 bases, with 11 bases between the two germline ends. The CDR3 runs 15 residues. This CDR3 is CASSQALASQETQYF. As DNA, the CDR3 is TGTGCCAGCAGCCAAGCCTTAGCGTCGCAAGAGACCCAGTACTTC.

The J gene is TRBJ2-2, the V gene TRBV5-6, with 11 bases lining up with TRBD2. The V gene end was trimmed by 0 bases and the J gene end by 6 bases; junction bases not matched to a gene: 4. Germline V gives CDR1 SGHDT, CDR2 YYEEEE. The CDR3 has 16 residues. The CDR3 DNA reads TGTGCCAGCAGCTTGGCGCTAGCGGGAGGAGCCGGGGAGCTGTTTTTT. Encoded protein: CASSLALAGGAGELFF.

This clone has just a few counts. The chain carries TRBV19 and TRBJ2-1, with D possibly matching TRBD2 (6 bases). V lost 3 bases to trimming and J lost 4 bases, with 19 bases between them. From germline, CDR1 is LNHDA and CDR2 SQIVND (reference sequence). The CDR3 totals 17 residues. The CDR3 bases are TGTGCCAGTAGTATTGGGTGGGGCGCGGGGATGTACAATGAGCAGTTCTTC. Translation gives CASSIGWGAGMYNEQFF.

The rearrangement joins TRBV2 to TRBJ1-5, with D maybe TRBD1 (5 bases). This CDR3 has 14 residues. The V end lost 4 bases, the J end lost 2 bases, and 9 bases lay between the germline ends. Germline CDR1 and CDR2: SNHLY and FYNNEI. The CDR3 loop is CASSGEGGNQPQHF. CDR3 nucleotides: TGTGCCAGCAGTGGGGAAGGGGGCAATCAGCCCCAGCATTTT.

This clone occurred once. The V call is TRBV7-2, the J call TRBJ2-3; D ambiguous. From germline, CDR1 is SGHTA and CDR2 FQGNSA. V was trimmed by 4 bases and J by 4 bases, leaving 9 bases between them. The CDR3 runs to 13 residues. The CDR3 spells CASSSRHADTQYF. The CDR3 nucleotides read TGTGCCAGCAGCTCGAGACACGCAGATACGCAGTATTTT.

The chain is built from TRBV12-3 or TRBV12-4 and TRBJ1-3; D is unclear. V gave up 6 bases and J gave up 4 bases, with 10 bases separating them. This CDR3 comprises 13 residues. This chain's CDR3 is CASSPQLGNTIYF. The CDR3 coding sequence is TGTGCCAGCAGCCCGCAGTTAGGAAACACCATATATTTT.

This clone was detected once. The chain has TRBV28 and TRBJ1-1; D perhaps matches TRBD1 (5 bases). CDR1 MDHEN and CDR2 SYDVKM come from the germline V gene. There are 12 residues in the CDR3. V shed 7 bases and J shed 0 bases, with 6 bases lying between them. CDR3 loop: CASTQVNTEAFF. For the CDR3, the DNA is TGTGCCAGCACACAGGTGAACACTGAAGCTTTCTTT.

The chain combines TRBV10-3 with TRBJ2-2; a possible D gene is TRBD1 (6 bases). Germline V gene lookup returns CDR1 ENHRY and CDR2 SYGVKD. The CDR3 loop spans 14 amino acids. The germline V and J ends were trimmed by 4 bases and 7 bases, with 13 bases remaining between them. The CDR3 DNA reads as TGTGCCATCAGTGGAGGGGGTTGGGGCGGGGAGCTGTTTTTT. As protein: CAISGGGWGGELFF.

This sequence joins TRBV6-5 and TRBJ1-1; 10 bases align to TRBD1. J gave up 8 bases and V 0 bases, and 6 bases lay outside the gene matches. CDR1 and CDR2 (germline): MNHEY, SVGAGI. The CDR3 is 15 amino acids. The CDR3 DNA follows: TGTGCCAGCAGTTACTCGAGCACGACAGGGGGCGAAGCTTTCTTT. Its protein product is CASSYSSTTGGEAFF.

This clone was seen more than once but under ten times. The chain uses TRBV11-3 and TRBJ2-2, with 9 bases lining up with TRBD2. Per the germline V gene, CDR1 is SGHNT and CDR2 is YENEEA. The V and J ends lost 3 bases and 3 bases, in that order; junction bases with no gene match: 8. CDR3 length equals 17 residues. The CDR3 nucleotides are TGTGCCAGCAGCTTGAGGGCTAGCGGGACCTACACCGGGGAGCTGTTTTTT. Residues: CASSLRASGTYTGELFF.

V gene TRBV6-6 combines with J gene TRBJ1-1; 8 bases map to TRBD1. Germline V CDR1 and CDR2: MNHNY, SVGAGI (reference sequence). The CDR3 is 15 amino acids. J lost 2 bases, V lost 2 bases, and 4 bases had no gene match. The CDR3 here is CASSYPGQGNTEAFF. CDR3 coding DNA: TGTGCCAGCAGTTACCCTGGACAGGGTAACACTGAAGCTTTCTTT.